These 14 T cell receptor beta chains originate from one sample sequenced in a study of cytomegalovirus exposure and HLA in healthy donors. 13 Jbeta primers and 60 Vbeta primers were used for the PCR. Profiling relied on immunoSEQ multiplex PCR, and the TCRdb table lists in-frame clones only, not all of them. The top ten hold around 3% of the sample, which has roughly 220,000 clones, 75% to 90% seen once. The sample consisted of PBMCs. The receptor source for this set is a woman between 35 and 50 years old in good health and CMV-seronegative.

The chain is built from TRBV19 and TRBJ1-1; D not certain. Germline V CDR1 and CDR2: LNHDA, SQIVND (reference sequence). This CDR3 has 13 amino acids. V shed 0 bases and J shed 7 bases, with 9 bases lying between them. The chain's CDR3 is CASSIDLAVEAFF. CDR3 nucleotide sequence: TGTGCCAGTAGTATAGATCTCGCGGTTGAAGCTTTCTTT.

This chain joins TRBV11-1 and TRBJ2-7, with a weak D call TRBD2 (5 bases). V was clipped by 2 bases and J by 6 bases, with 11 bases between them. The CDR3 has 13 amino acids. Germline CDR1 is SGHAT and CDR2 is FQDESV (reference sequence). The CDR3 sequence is CASSLWRWREQYF. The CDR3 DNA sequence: TGTGCCAGCAGCTTATGGAGGTGGCGCGAGCAGTACTTC. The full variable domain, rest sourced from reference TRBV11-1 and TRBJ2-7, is EAEVAQSPRYKITEKSQAVAFWCDPISGHATLYWYRQILGQGPELLVQFQDESVVDDSQLPKDRFSAERLKGVDSTLKIQPAELGDSAMYLCASSLWRWREQYFGPGTRLTVT.

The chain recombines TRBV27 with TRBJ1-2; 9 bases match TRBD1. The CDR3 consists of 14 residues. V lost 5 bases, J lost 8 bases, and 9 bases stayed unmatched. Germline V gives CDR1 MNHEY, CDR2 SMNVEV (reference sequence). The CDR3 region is CASSGQGMAGGYTF. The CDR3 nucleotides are TGTGCCAGCAGTGGACAGGGGATGGCTGGGGGCTACACCTTC.

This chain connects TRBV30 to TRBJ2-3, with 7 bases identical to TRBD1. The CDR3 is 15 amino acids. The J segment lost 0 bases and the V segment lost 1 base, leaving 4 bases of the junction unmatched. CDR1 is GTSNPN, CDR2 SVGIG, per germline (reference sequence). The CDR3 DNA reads TGTGCCTGGAGTGCGGGACAGAGCAGCACAGATACGCAGTATTTT. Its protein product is CAWSAGQSSTDTQYF.

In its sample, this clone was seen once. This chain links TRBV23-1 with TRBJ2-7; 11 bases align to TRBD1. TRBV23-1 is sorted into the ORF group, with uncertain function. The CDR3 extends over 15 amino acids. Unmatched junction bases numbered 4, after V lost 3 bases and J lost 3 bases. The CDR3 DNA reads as TGCGCCAGCAGTCATAGGGACAGGGGGGTCTACGAGCAGTACTTC. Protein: CASSHRDRGVYEQYF.

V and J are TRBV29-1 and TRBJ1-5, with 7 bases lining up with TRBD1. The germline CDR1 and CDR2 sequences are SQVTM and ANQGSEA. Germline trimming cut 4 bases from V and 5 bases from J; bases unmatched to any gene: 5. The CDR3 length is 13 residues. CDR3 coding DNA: TGCAGCGTTGGACAGGGAGTCGATCAGCCCCAGCATTTT. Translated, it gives CSVGQGVDQPQHF.

DNA for the CDR3: TGTGCCATCAGTGGAACAGGGGGCGCTAGCTATGGCTACACCTTC. It translates to CAISGTGGASYGYTF. V usage is TRBV10-3 and J usage is TRBJ1-2, with 9 bases identical to TRBD1. Germline CDR1 and CDR2: ENHRY and SYGVKD. The V gene end was trimmed by 4 bases and the J gene end by 4 bases; junction bases not matched to a gene: 7. This CDR3 spans 15 amino acids.

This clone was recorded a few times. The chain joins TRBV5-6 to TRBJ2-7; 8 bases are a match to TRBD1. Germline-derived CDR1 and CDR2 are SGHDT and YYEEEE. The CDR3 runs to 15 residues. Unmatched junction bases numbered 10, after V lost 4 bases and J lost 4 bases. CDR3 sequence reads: CASSRGQGVRYEQYF. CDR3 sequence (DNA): TGTGCCAGCAGCCGAGGACAGGGTGTTAGGTACGAGCAGTACTTC.

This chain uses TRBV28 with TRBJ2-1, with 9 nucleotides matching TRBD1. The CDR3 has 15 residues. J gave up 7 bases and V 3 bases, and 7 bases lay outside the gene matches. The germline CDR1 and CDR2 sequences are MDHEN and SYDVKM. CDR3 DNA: TGTGCCAGCAGTTTTCAGGGACAGGGAGGAAATGAGCAGTTCTTC. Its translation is CASSFQGQGGNEQFF.

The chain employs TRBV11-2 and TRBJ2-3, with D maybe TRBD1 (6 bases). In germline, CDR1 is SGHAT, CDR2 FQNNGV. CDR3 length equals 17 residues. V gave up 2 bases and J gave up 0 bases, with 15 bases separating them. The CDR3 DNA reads TGTGCCAGCAGCTTATATCAGGGGTCGTCTAGCACAGATACGCAGTATTTT. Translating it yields CASSLYQGSSSTDTQYF.

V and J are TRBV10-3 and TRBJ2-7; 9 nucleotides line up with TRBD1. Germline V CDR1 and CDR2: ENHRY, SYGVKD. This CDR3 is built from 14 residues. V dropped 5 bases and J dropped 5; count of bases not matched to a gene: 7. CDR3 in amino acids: CAISRTGDSNEQYF. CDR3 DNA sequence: TGTGCCATCAGTCGGACAGGGGATTCGAACGAGCAGTACTTC.

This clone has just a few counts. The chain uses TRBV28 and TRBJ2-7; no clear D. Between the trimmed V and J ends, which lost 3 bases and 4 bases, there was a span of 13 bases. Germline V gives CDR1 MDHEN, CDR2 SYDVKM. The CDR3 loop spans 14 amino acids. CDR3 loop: CASSFRLAAYEQYF. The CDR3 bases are TGTGCCAGCAGTTTTCGATTAGCTGCGTACGAGCAGTACTTC.

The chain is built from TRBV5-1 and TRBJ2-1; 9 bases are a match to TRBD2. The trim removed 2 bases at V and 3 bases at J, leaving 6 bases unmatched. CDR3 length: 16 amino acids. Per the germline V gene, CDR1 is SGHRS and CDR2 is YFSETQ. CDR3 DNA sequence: TGCGCCAGCAGCTTAGGCGGACTAGCGATCTACAATGAGCAGTTCTTC. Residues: CASSLGGLAIYNEQFF.

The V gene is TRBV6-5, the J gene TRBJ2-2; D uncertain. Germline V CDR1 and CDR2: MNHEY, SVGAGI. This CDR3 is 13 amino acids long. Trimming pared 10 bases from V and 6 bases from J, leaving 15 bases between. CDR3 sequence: CAIARGGAGELFF. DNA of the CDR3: TGTGCCATCGCGCGCGGCGGCGCCGGGGAGCTGTTTTTT.